This T cell receptor (beta chain) emerged from a study of vaccination and CD4 T cells after COVID-19. Findings and limits, study-wide: Clonotypes reactive to SARS-CoV-2 had a median that went up from approximately 21 to 38, but not significantly.

Sequenced with the Oncomine TCR Beta short-read assay was DNA taken from cultured CD4+ T cells. TCRdb re-analysed the PCR reads in MiXCR, keeping a single row per CDR3 protein. Of fewer than 9,000 distinct CDR3 sequences listed, about 19% are singletons. Notes on this clonotype: Its antigen remains unknown.

The CDR3 covers 11 residues. V was pared by 4 bases and J by 9 bases, with 8 bases between. The germline gives CDR1 SGHRS, CDR2 YFSETQ. Specified treatment: roughly ten-day PBMC culture with coronavirus spike peptide pools or control peptides (ViraFEST assay). Once peptide pools had expanded antigen-specific T cells, ViraFEST sequenced TCRs. Positive PCR tests dated from March to December 2020, predating US Alpha, Beta and Delta variants. This chain connects TRBV5-1 to TRBJ2-1; D unresolved. The specimen comprised CD4+ T cells from blood, cultured in vitro, sampled after SARS-CoV-2 vaccination. This receptor was taken from a human donor who had recovered from COVID-19. CDR3 protein: CASSPSGEQFF. The CDR3 bases are TGCGCCAGCAGCCCTTCGGGTGAGCAGTTCTTC.